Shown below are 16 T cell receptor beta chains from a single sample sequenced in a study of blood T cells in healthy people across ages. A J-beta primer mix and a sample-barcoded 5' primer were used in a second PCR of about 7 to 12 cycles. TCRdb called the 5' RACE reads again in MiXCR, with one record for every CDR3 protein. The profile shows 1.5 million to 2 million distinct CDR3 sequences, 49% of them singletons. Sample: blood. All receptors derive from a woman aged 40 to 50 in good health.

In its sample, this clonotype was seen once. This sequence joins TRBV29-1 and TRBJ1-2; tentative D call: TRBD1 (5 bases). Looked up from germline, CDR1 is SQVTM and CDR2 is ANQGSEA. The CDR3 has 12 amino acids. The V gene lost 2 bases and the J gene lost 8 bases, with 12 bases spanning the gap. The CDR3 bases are TGCAGCGTTGAATGGGGGGTGGGAGGCTACACCTTC. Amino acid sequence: CSVEWGVGGYTF.

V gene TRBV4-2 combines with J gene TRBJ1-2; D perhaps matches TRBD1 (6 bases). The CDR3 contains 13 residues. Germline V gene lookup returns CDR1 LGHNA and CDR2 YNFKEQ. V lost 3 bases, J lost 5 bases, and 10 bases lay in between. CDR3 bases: TGTGCCAGCAGCCATGATCAGGGGTATGGCTACACCTTC. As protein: CASSHDQGYGYTF.

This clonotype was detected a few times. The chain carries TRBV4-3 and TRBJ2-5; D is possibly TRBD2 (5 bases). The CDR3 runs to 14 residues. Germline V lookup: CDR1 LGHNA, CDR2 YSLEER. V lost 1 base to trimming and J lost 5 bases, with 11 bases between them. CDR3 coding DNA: TGCGCCAGCAGCCAAGGAGGGCGGATGGAGACCCAGTACTTC. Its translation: CASSQGGRMETQYF.

CDR3: CSAPDRRLLGYTF. Here the CDR3 DNA reads TGCAGTGCCCCCGACAGGCGCTTACTTGGCTACACCTTC. This chain connects TRBV20-1 to TRBJ1-2; tentative D call: TRBD1 (6 bases). This CDR3 has 13 amino acids. Deletions cut 6 bases from V and 7 bases from J, with 18 bases between. The germline V gene encodes CDR1 DFQATT and CDR2 SNEGSKA (reference sequence).

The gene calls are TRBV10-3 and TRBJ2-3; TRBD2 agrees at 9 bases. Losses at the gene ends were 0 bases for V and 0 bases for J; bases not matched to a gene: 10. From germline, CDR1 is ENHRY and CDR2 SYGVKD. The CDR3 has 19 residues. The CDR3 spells CAISESGLAGSLSTDTQYF. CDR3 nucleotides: TGTGCCATCAGTGAGTCTGGCCTAGCGGGGAGCCTTAGCACAGATACGCAGTATTTT.

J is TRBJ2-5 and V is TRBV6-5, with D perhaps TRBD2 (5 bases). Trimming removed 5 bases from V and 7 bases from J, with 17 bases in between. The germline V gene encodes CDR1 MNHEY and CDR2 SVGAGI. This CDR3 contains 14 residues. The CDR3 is CASSDGGSYGTQYF. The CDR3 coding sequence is TGTGCCAGCAGTGACGGTGGGAGCTACGGGACCCAGTACTTC.

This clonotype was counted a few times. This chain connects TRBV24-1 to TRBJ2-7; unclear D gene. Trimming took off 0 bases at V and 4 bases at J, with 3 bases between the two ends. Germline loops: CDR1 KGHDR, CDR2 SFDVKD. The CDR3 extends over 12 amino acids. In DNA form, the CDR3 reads TGTGCCACCAGTGATTTGGGTTACGAGCAGTACTTC. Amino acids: CATSDLGYEQYF.

The CDR3, as DNA: TGTGCCAGCAGCCCTAGCGGGGGGCCCACCTATGGCTACACCTTC. Protein sequence: CASSPSGGPTYGYTF. This rearrangement joins TRBV7-2 to TRBJ1-2, with D perhaps matching TRBD1 (6 bases). The CDR3 loop spans 15 amino acids. V was trimmed by 5 bases and J by 4 bases, leaving 17 bases between them. Per the germline V gene, CDR1 is SGHTA and CDR2 is FQGNSA.

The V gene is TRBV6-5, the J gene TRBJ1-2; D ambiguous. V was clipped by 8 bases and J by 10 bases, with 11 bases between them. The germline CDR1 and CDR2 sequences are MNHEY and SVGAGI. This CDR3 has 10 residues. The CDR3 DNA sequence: TGTGCCAGCGGCTACGGGGTCTACACCTTC. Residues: CASGYGVYTF.

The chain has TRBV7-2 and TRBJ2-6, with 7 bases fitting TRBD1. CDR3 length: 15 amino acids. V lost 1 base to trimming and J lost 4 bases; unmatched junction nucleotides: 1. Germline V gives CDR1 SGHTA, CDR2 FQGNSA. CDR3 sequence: CASSLGRGGANVLTF. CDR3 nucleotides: TGTGCCAGCAGCTTAGGCAGGGGGGGGGCCAACGTCCTGACTTTC.

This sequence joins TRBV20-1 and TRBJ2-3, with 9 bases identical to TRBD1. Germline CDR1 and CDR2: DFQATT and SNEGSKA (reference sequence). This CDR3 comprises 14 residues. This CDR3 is CRAERTGGTDTQYF. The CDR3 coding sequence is TGCAGAGCGGAGAGGACAGGGGGCACAGATACGCAGTATTTT.

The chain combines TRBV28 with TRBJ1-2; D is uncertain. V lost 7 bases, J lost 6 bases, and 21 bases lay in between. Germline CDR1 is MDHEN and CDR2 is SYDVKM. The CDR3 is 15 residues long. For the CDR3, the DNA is TGTGCCAGCACCTCTCCTCATGGGGTATGGAATGGCTACACCTTC. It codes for CASTSPHGVWNGYTF.

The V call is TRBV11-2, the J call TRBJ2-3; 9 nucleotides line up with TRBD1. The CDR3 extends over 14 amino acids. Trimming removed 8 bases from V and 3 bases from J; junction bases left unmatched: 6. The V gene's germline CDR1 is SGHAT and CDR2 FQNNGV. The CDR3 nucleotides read TGTGCCAGCCGCTATGACAGGGGGACAGATACGCAGTATTTT. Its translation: CASRYDRGTDTQYF.

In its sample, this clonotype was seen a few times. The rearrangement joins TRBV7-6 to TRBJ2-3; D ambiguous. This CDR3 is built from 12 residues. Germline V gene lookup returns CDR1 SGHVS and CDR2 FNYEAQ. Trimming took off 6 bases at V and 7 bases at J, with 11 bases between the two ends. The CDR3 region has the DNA TGTGCCAGCAGTCGAGGAGCAAATACGCAGTATTTT. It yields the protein CASSRGANTQYF.

The CDR3: CASSGLQGHNSPLHF. CDR3 bases: TGTGCCAGCAGCGGATTACAGGGACATAATTCACCCCTCCACTTT. The chain employs TRBV7-2 and TRBJ1-6; TRBD1 is a possible D gene (6 bases). The CDR3 has 15 amino acids. Germline V CDR1 and CDR2: SGHTA, FQGNSA. Trimming pared 5 bases from V and 5 bases from J, leaving 13 bases between.

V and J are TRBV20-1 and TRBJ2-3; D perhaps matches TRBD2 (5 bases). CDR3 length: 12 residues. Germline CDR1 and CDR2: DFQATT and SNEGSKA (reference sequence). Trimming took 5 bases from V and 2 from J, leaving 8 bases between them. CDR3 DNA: TGCAGTGCTGGAGGCGACACAGATACGCAGTATTTT. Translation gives CSAGGDTDTQYF.